Listed below are T cell receptor beta chains from one sample, sequenced in a study of response to subunit inactivated influenza vaccine. TCRdb processed the RT-PCR reads anew with MiXCR; each CDR3 protein has one entry. The data contain around 480,000 distinct CDR3 sequences, roughly 9.7% of them singletons. This specimen consisted of PBMCs from blood, obtained more than 35 days after vaccination. Receptors originate from a middle-aged man who received an inactivated influenza vaccine. CDR3s include the opening cysteine and the closing phenylalanine or tryptophan. Fields, in order: CDR3 protein, J gene, V gene.

CASSSGPGLAGIGETQYF | TRBJ2-5 | TRBV5-5
CASRGQGTLASGYTF | TRBJ1-2 | TRBV7-9
CASRWTGGYTF | TRBJ1-2 | TRBV12-3/TRBV12-4
CASSMGWNAQETQYF | TRBJ2-5 | TRBV19
CASSLDTLAKNIQYF | TRBJ2-4 | TRBV11-2
CASSLTSGYNEQFF | TRBJ2-1 | TRBV5-1
CASSYLGQGADEQYF | TRBJ2-7 | TRBV6-5
CASTGQAPNTEAFF | TRBJ1-1 | TRBV6-1
CCAIGTSTADTQYF | TRBJ2-3 | TRBV20-1
CASSQQLAGVEYEQYF | TRBJ2-7 | TRBV4-1
CASSVTPGQGINTQYF | TRBJ2-3 | TRBV9
CSARGPGDVEQFF | TRBJ2-1 | TRBV20-1
CASSQTANSYEQYF | TRBJ2-7 | TRBV7-2
CSARPPGLQETQYF | TRBJ2-5 | TRBV20-1
CASSFSGEYEQYF | TRBJ2-7 | TRBV11-2
CASSLETGFTEAFF | TRBJ1-1 | TRBV7-9
CATSRDVSTDTQYF | TRBJ2-3 | TRBV15
CASSQVPGPQETQYF | TRBJ2-5 | TRBV3-1
CSAKSGAGSYEQYF | TRBJ2-7 | TRBV20-1
CASSLTRTVRADTQYF | TRBJ2-3 | TRBV7-2
CASSPGGLNEQFF | TRBJ2-1 | TRBV12-3/TRBV12-4
CASRPLGGETQYF | TRBJ2-5 | TRBV27
CASSPPGTGGNEQYF | TRBJ2-7 | TRBV6-1
CASKQGAGANVLTF | TRBJ2-6 | TRBV5-1
CASSLAGFVSYNEQFF | TRBJ2-1 | TRBV7-2
CASSEFMAGNQPQHF | TRBJ1-5 | TRBV25-1
CASSHDSGVSYNEQFF | TRBJ2-1 | TRBV7-9
CASSTTGAGETQYF | TRBJ2-5 | TRBV7-2
CASSYSGGDYEQYF | TRBJ2-7 | TRBV5-1
CASSVVGTGYNEQFF | TRBJ2-1 | TRBV9
CSARDTDNEQFF | TRBJ2-1 | TRBV20-1
CASSIGLAVTDTQYF | TRBJ2-3 | TRBV7-6
CASSLNVGGYTF | TRBJ1-2 | TRBV6-2/TRBV6-3